The 28 T cell receptor beta chains reported below all come from one sample, sequenced in a study of CD8 T cells in ankylosing spondylitis. Whole-study results and caveats: Characteristic, it appeared, of ankylosing spondylitis blood was a TCR beta motif of several highly homologous variants.

Each CDR3 protein gets one entry after TCRdb re-called the 5' RACE reads with MiXCR. The table shows 670,000 or so distinct CDR3 sequences, with under 20% occurring only once. What these receptors recognize is not known. Sequencing was carried out using blood, either unsorted or a sorted T cell fraction (not recorded which). The receptors originated from a male donor with ankylosing spondylitis.

The chain is built from TRBV20-1 and TRBJ1-3; D unclear. The CDR3 has 15 residues. Germline V gene lookup returns CDR1 DFQATT and CDR2 SNEGSKA (reference sequence). The V and J ends lost 2 bases and 0 bases respectively, with 11 bases between them. CDR3 sequence: CSARPPTSSGNTIYF. For the CDR3, the DNA is TGCAGTGCTAGACCCCCGACTAGCTCTGGAAACACCATATATTTT.

This clonotype came up a few times. The chain has TRBV12-3 or TRBV12-4 and TRBJ1-6, with D maybe TRBD1 (6 bases). V lost 3 bases, J lost 0 bases, and 12 bases lay in between. This CDR3 has 17 amino acids. The CDR3 DNA reads TGTGCCAGCAGTTTTAAAGGGGGGAGCTCCTATAATTCACCCCTCCACTTT. Protein sequence: CASSFKGGSSYNSPLHF.

The chain carries TRBV9 and TRBJ2-3; D gene ambiguous. Trimming left V 4 bases short and J 2 bases short, with 14 bases between. The CDR3 sequence is 15 residues long. CDR1 and CDR2 from the germline V gene are SGDLS and YYNGEE. CDR3 in amino acids: CASSPRSTYTDTQYF. The CDR3 bases are TGTGCCAGCAGCCCCCGGAGTACATACACAGATACGCAGTATTTT. Full variable domain (rest looked up from reference TRBV9 and TRBJ2-3): DSGVTQTPKHLITATGQRVTLRCSPRSGDLSVYWYQQSLDQGLQFLIQYYNGEERAKGNILERFSAQQFPDLHSELNLSSLELGDSALYFCASSPRSTYTDTQYFGPGTRLTVL.

The chain recombines TRBV5-1 with TRBJ2-3, with 11 positions matching TRBD2. Trimming cost V 7 bases and J 3 bases; bases outside gene matches: 7. Looked up from germline, CDR1 is SGHRS and CDR2 is YFSETQ. This CDR3 has 15 residues. CDR3 in amino acids: CASSIAGGITDTQYF. CDR3 nucleotide sequence: TGCGCCAGCTCCATAGCGGGAGGGATTACAGATACGCAGTATTTT.

This sequence joins TRBV12-3 or TRBV12-4 and TRBJ1-5; the D gene is possibly TRBD1 (5 bases). The CDR3 length is 15 residues. Trimming removed 4 bases from V and 1 base from J, with 11 bases in between. CDR3 in amino acids: CASSWGKESNQPQHF. The CDR3 bases are TGTGCCAGCAGTTGGGGCAAGGAGAGCAATCAGCCCCAGCATTTT.

V usage is TRBV28 and J usage is TRBJ2-5; D possibly corresponds to TRBD2 (6 bases). Trimming took off 3 bases at V and 0 bases at J, with 17 bases between the two ends. Germline-derived CDR1 and CDR2 are MDHEN and SYDVKM. The CDR3 is made up of 17 amino acids. The CDR3 loop is CASSLIWSGDDQETQYF. In DNA form, the CDR3 reads TGTGCCAGCAGTTTGATCTGGTCGGGAGACGACCAAGAGACCCAGTACTTC.

In its sample, this clonotype was seen a few times. The chain couples TRBV28 to TRBJ2-7; TRBD2 aligns across 9 bases. The CDR3 is 13 residues long. CDR1 is MDHEN and CDR2 is SYDVKM in the germline V gene. CDR3 DNA sequence: TGTGCGCTAAGAGGTAGCGGGAGCCACGAGCAGTACTTC. Translating gives CALRGSGSHEQYF.

The chain couples TRBV4-2 to TRBJ2-7; D ambiguous. Trimming shortened V by 4 bases and J by 3 bases, and 10 bases separated the two germline ends. Germline values: CDR1 LGHNA, CDR2 YNFKEQ. The CDR3 loop spans 13 amino acids. CDR3 loop: CASSRERDYEQYF. CDR3 in DNA: TGTGCCAGCAGCCGTGAGCGTGACTACGAGCAGTACTTC.

This clonotype was detected many times. V usage is TRBV14 and J usage is TRBJ2-1, with TRBD1 matching over 7 bases. V shed 4 bases, J shed 5 bases, and the junction held 5 bases outside the gene matches. This CDR3 is 14 amino acids long. Germline CDR1 SGHDN, CDR2 FVKESK. CDR3 region: CASSLQGTHNEQFF. The DNA of the CDR3 is TGTGCCAGCAGCCTACAGGGGACCCACAATGAGCAGTTCTTC.

This clonotype was counted only a few times. This chain links TRBV9 with TRBJ2-7, with a possible D match to TRBD2 (5 bases). Per germline, CDR1 SGDLS and CDR2 YYNGEE. The ends were cut back, 4 bases at V and 9 bases at J, with 17 bases in the middle. The length of the CDR3 is 13 residues. As DNA, the CDR3 is TGTGCCAGCAGCCCGCCCTGGGGAGTAGGGCAGTACTTC. Its protein is CASSPPWGVGQYF. The whole variable domain, remainder taken from reference TRBV9 and TRBJ2-7, is DSGVTQTPKHLITATGQRVTLRCSPRSGDLSVYWYQQSLDQGLQFLIQYYNGEERAKGNILERFSAQQFPDLHSELNLSSLELGDSALYFCASSPPWGVGQYFGPGTRLTVT.

This chain joins TRBV7-2 and TRBJ2-3; 7 nucleotides agree with TRBD1. Germline V gene lookup returns CDR1 SGHTA and CDR2 FQGNSA. The ends lost 5 bases at V and 0 bases at J; junction bases unmatched: 5. This CDR3 has 15 amino acids. The CDR3 nucleotides are TGTGCCAGCAGCCCGGGACAGAGAAGCACAGATACGCAGTATTTT. The encoded protein is CASSPGQRSTDTQYF.

CDR3 nucleotide sequence: TGTGCCAGCAGCCGAGGACAGGGGATTGGCACCGGGGAGCTGTTTTTT. Amino acid sequence: CASSRGQGIGTGELFF. The chain is built from TRBV6-1 and TRBJ2-2, with 9 bases aligning to TRBD1. Losses at the gene ends were 6 bases for V and 4 bases for J; bases not matched to a gene: 9. Germline CDR1 and CDR2: MNHNS and SASEGT. This CDR3 is 16 amino acids long.

The gene calls are TRBV7-2 and TRBJ1-1; D is ambiguous. V lost 1 base and J lost 6, with 6 bases in between. The germline V gene has CDR1 SGHTA and CDR2 FQGNSA. The CDR3 contains 12 residues. CDR3 sequence reads: CASSLVGPEAFF. The CDR3 nucleotides are TGTGCCAGCAGCTTAGTCGGGCCTGAAGCTTTCTTT.

The V call is TRBV27, the J call TRBJ2-7, with TRBD1 matching 10 bases. J lost 5 bases, V lost 7 bases, and 2 bases had no gene match. Germline CDR1 reads MNHEY; CDR2 reads SMNVEV (reference sequence). This CDR3 is built from 12 residues. The CDR3 reads CASTGTGDEQYF. The CDR3 DNA reads as TGTGCCAGCACCGGGACAGGGGACGAGCAGTACTTC.

This clonotype occurred a few times. The gene calls are TRBV5-1 and TRBJ2-2; 9 bases are shared with TRBD2. The CDR3 covers 15 residues. With V trimmed by 7 bases and J by 4 bases, 8 bases remained unmatched. Germline V gene sequence: CDR1 SGHRS, CDR2 YFSETQ. The CDR3 here is CASSGGTSTTGELFF. The DNA for the CDR3 is TGCGCCAGCTCCGGGGGGACTAGCACCACCGGGGAGCTGTTTTTT. The whole variable domain, filled in from reference TRBV5-1 and TRBJ2-2, reads KAGVTQTPRYLIKTRGQQVTLSCSPISGHRSVSWYQQTPGQGLQFLFEYFSETQRNKGNFPGRFSGRQFSNSRSEMNVSTLELGDSALYLCASSGGTSTTGELFFGEGSRLTVL.

Notes on this clonotype: One end of the junction does not line up with germline, which may come from a read error. The V and J genes are TRBV4-2 and TRBJ2-3, with TRBD2 matching over 11 bases. CDR3 size: 17 residues. Germline loops: CDR1 LGHNA, CDR2 YNFKEQ. CDR3 in amino acids: CASTQGGGSGRANTQYF. Here the CDR3 DNA reads TGTGCCAGCACCCAAGGTGGTGGTAGCGGGAGGGCGAATACGCAGTATTTT.

This clonotype occurred once. V gene TRBV20-1 combines with J gene TRBJ2-4; maybe TRBD1 (5 bases). V lost 1 base, J lost 5 bases, and 21 bases lay in between. This CDR3 has 17 residues. Germline CDR1 and CDR2: DFQATT and SNEGSKA (reference sequence). The CDR3 here is CSARGPGLVATENIQYF. The CDR3 coding sequence is TGCAGTGCTAGAGGTCCAGGGTTGGTTGCCACAGAAAACATTCAGTACTTC.

CDR3 sequence: CASSPGQGVISDTQYF. The CDR3 DNA follows: TGCGCCAGCAGCCCGGGACAGGGAGTAATTTCAGATACGCAGTATTTT. The V and J genes are TRBV5-1 and TRBJ2-3; 9 bases match TRBD1. CDR1 SGHRS and CDR2 YFSETQ come from the germline V gene. Trimming took 4 bases from V and 4 from J; bases not matched to a gene: 10. This CDR3 has 16 amino acids.

This clonotype was detected only a few times. The J gene is TRBJ2-2, the V gene TRBV15; D perhaps matches TRBD2 (5 bases). The CDR3 has 13 residues. V lost 6 bases, J lost 0 bases, and 5 bases lay in between. CDR1 and CDR2 from the germline V gene are LNHNV and YYDKDF (reference sequence). In DNA form, the CDR3 reads TGTGCCACCAGACTAGCGAACACCGGGGAGCTGTTTTTT. This encodes CATRLANTGELFF. Complete variable domain (other parts from reference TRBV15 and TRBJ2-2): DAMVIQNPRYQVTQFGKPVTLSCSQTLNHNVMYWYQQKSSQAPKLLFHYYDKDFNNEADTPDNFQSRRPNTSFCFLDIRSPGLGDTAMYLCATRLANTGELFFGEGSRLTVL.

The chain couples TRBV29-1 to TRBJ2-3; 12 bases fit TRBD2. V lost 7 bases, J lost 3 bases, and 5 bases stayed unmatched. Germline V lookup: CDR1 SQVTM, CDR2 ANQGSEA. The CDR3 is 14 amino acids. The CDR3 reads CSGTSGMETDTQYF. DNA of the CDR3: TGCAGCGGGACTAGCGGGATGGAAACAGATACGCAGTATTTT.

The chain carries TRBV9 and TRBJ2-3; tentative D call: TRBD2 (5 bases). The CDR3 runs to 15 residues. The V gene lost 3 bases and the J gene lost 6 bases, with 17 bases spanning the gap. CDR1 is SGDLS and CDR2 is YYNGEE in the germline V gene. CDR3 residues: CASSATGVDFDTQYF. The CDR3 DNA sequence: TGTGCCAGCAGCGCCACCGGGGTCGACTTTGATACGCAGTATTTT. The variable domain in full, with the rest retrieved from reference TRBV9 and TRBJ2-3, is DSGVTQTPKHLITATGQRVTLRCSPRSGDLSVYWYQQSLDQGLQFLIQYYNGEERAKGNILERFSAQQFPDLHSELNLSSLELGDSALYFCASSATGVDFDTQYFGPGTRLTVL.

The chain is built from TRBV7-8 and TRBJ2-5; no clear D gene. The germline V and J ends were trimmed by 7 bases and 2 bases, with 17 bases remaining between them. CDR1 SGHVS and CDR2 FQNEAQ come from the germline V gene. The CDR3 is 15 residues long. In DNA, the CDR3 is TGTGCCAGCACGAACTGGGCCGAGCGACAAGAGACCCAGTACTTC. The encoded protein is CASTNWAERQETQYF.

In its sample, this clonotype was seen a few times. This rearrangement joins TRBV5-5 to TRBJ1-1; no clear D gene. Trimming pared 4 bases from V and 6 bases from J, leaving 10 bases between. CDR3 length: 12 amino acids. CDR1 is SGHKS and CDR2 is YYEKEE in the germline V gene (reference sequence). The CDR3 loop is CASSQDLSEAFF. CDR3 DNA: TGTGCCAGCAGCCAGGACCTCTCTGAAGCTTTCTTT.

Only a few counts were recorded for this clonotype. The chain uses TRBV18 and TRBJ2-5; tentatively, D is TRBD2 (6 bases). The CDR3 spans 16 residues. Per the germline V gene, CDR1 is KGHSH and CDR2 is LQKENI. The germline V and J ends were trimmed by 4 bases and 1 base, with 16 bases remaining between them. CDR3 nucleotide sequence: TGTGCCAGCTCACGGAGACTAGAGGGGTCCCAAGAGACCCAGTACTTC. As protein: CASSRRLEGSQETQYF.

This chain uses TRBV5-1 with TRBJ1-2; D may be TRBD1 (6 bases). V gave up 4 bases and J gave up 2 bases, with 9 bases separating them. Germline V gene sequence: CDR1 SGHRS, CDR2 YFSETQ. The CDR3 is 13 residues long. Here the CDR3 reads CASSGDNNYGYTF. Here the CDR3 DNA reads TGCGCCAGCAGCGGGGACAACAACTATGGCTACACCTTC.

This clonotype was recorded a few times. CDR3: CATSRDRVGDQPQHF. CDR3 bases: TGTGCCACCAGCAGAGATCGGGTAGGGGACCAGCCCCAGCATTTT. The chain joins TRBV15 to TRBJ1-5, with D perhaps matching TRBD1 (5 bases). V was cut by 0 bases and J by 7 bases, with 13 bases left in between. Germline V gene sequence: CDR1 LNHNV, CDR2 YYDKDF (reference sequence). This CDR3 comprises 15 residues.

The table lists this clonotype with many counts. The chain combines TRBV5-6 with TRBJ2-1; TRBD2 agrees at 9 bases. V shed 2 bases and J 4 bases; nucleotides not matched to a gene: 7. Germline CDR1 SGHDT, CDR2 YYEEEE. The length of the CDR3 is 16 residues. CDR3: CASSFGGTSPYNEQFF. The CDR3 bases are TGTGCCAGCAGCTTCGGCGGGACTAGCCCGTACAATGAGCAGTTCTTC.

The V call is TRBV5-6, the J call TRBJ2-2; 8 nucleotides match TRBD1. The germline V gene has CDR1 SGHDT and CDR2 YYEEEE. CDR3 length: 16 amino acids. The junction had 7 bases not matched to a gene; V was cut back by 0 bases and J by 6 bases. This CDR3 is CASSLVGGQAPGELFF. The CDR3 DNA sequence: TGTGCCAGCAGCTTGGTGGGGGGACAGGCGCCCGGGGAGCTGTTTTTT.